This T cell receptor (beta chain) was captured by sequencing in a study of Graves' ophthalmopathy and Graves' hyperthyroidism. Study at large: Untreated patients at initial diagnosis provided peripheral blood.

Study results and caveats: The authors also found most expanded thyroid clonotypes above 0.001 frequency in blood.

Points on this clonotype: Antigen unknown.

The germline V gene has CDR1 MNHEY and CDR2 SVGEGT. The length of the CDR3 is 14 residues. Trimming took 0 bases from V and 8 from J, leaving 13 bases between them. Transcripts of RNA were the source for amplifying TCR beta CDR3 regions. In the first round, RT-PCR was carried out with HTBI primers, and a multiplex PCR formed the second round. TCRdb ran MiXCR on the multiplex PCR reads and lists one entry per CDR3 protein. The sample consists of about 210,000 distinct CDR3 sequences, about 32% of them appearing once. The sequenced sample consisted of peripheral blood. This TCR derives from a man aged 45-65 years with Graves' ophthalmopathy. The chain employs TRBV6-2 or TRBV6-3 and TRBJ1-2; no definite D call. CDR3 protein: CASSYSGGNGGYTF. Written as DNA, the CDR3 is TGTGCCAGCAGTTACTCCGGCGGGAACGGAGGCTACACCTTC.